This T cell receptor beta chain was documented in a study of OX40 agonist ivuxolimab in advanced cancers. As for the study in general: Earlier treatment with anti-PD-1, anti-PD-L1 or anti-CTLA-4 was permitted, and about 40% had received some.

TCRdb's copy holds only in-frame clones and misses some; the assay was immunoSEQ multiplex PCR. The sample shows 85,000 to 90,000 clones, 75% to 90% of them seen only once. CDR1 MNHNY and CDR2 SVGAGI come from the germline V gene (reference sequence). The CDR3 length is 15 residues. After removal of 6 bases from V and 3 bases from J, the junction contained 5 bases not matched to a gene. The J gene is TRBJ2-7, the V gene TRBV6-6; 13 bases align to TRBD2. This clonotype was obtained from an adult with an advanced solid tumor such as melanoma, head and neck, liver or kidney cancer. Sample: CD4+ or CD8+ T cells sorted from blood, taken in a trial of the OX40 agonist ivuxolimab. The CDR3 region is CASRTRTSGGYEQYV. The CDR3 DNA is TGTGCCAGCAGGACGCGGACTAGCGGGGGCTACGAGCAGTACGTC.